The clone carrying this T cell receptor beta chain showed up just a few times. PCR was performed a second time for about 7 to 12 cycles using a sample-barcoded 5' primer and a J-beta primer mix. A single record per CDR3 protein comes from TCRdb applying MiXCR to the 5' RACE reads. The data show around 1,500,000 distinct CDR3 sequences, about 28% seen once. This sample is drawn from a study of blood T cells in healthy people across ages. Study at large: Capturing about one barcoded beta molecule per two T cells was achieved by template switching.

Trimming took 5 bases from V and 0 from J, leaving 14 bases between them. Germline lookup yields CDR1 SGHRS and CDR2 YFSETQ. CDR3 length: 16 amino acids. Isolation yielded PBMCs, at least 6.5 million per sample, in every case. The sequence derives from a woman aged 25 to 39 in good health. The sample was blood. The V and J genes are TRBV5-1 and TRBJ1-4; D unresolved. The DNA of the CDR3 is TGCGCCAGCAGTATCGGAGGCACTACAACTAATGAAAAACTGTTTTTT. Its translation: CASSIGGTTTNEKLFF.